Listed here are 22 T cell receptor beta chains from one sample, sequenced in a study of blood T cell repertoires in COVID-19. Measured with immunoSEQ multiplex PCR; TCRdb has only the in-frame clones, and not every one. The top ten clones hold nearly 6.5% of a sample with about 250,000 clones, 75% to 90% of them seen once. Source material: PBMCs or T cells enriched from blood (not recorded which). These TCRs come from a woman aged 25 to 39 with acute COVID-19.

This clone was recorded a few times. J is TRBJ2-7 and V is TRBV5-1; 10 positions match TRBD2. V trimming: 4 bases; J trimming: 6 bases; junction bases outside the gene matches: 10. CDR1 is SGHRS, CDR2 YFSETQ, per germline. The CDR3 length is 15 residues. Written as DNA, the CDR3 is TGCGCCAGCAGCAATACTCTAGCGGGAGCGTCCGAGCAGTACTTC. It is translated as CASSNTLAGASEQYF.

This rearrangement joins TRBV23-1 to TRBJ1-4; possibly TRBD1 for D (6 bases). TRBV23-1 falls under the ORF class, with uncertain function. CDR3 length: 15 residues. V gave up 6 bases and J gave up 0 bases, with 11 bases separating them. The CDR3 here is CASRPRGTTNEKLFF. CDR3 in DNA: TGCGCCAGCAGACCTAGGGGGACAACTAATGAAAAACTGTTTTTT.

V is TRBV29-1 and J is TRBJ1-2, with D perhaps matching TRBD1 (6 bases). The germline V gene has CDR1 SQVTM and CDR2 ANQGSEA. V was trimmed by 3 bases and J by 4 bases, leaving 9 bases between them. The CDR3 runs to 12 residues. The CDR3 protein is CSVEGHPYGYTF. The CDR3 DNA reads TGCAGCGTTGAGGGACACCCCTATGGCTACACCTTC.

V gene TRBV27 combines with J gene TRBJ2-1, with a possible D match to TRBD2 (5 bases). V dropped 2 bases and J dropped 7 bases, with 12 bases sitting between them. From germline, CDR1 is MNHEY and CDR2 SMNVEV (reference sequence). This CDR3 is 14 amino acids long. In DNA form, the CDR3 reads TGTGCCAGCAGTTTAGAAGTCCGGGGAAATGAGCAGTTCTTC. It codes for CASSLEVRGNEQFF.

The chain joins TRBV3-1 (or the pseudogene TRBV3-2) to TRBJ2-7, with D perhaps TRBD1 (6 bases). Germline V gene lookup returns CDR1 LGHDT and CDR2 YNNKEL (reference sequence). Trimming shortened V by 1 base and J by 6 bases, and 16 bases separated the two germline ends. The CDR3 runs to 15 residues. In DNA, the CDR3 is TGTGCCAGCAGCCAAGGGAGGAATACAGGGAGCGAGCAGTACTTC. Amino acid sequence: CASSQGRNTGSEQYF.

The J gene is TRBJ2-3, the V gene TRBV11-3; no clear D. V was shortened by 5 bases and J by 3 bases, with 12 bases between the two germline ends. In germline, CDR1 is SGHNT, CDR2 YENEEA. This CDR3 region has 14 residues. CDR3 sequence (DNA): TGTGCCAGCAGCGCCGGAGTTTTTACAGATACGCAGTATTTT. Translated: CASSAGVFTDTQYF.

V and J are TRBV2 and TRBJ2-3; D is perhaps TRBD2 (5 bases). V lost 6 bases and J 0 bases, leaving 16 bases between the germline ends. The CDR3 spans 16 residues. CDR1 is SNHLY and CDR2 is FYNNEI in the germline V gene. The CDR3 bases are TGTGCCAGCAGCGAATGGACTCGCAAGAGCACAGATACGCAGTATTTT. It specifies CASSEWTRKSTDTQYF.

The count of this clone is one. The genes are TRBV6-5 and TRBJ2-1; TRBD1 aligns across 8 bases. This CDR3 comprises 15 residues. Germline values: CDR1 MNHEY, CDR2 SVGAGI. With V trimmed by 6 bases and J by 6 bases, 10 bases remained unmatched. CDR3 DNA sequence: TGTGCCAGCAGCTTAAGAGGACAGGGCCGCAATGAGCAGTTCTTC. This translates into CASSLRGQGRNEQFF.

The rearrangement uses TRBV2 and TRBJ1-2, with 8 positions matching TRBD1. V lost 1 base, J lost 6 bases, and 4 bases stayed unmatched. The CDR3 is 14 amino acids. CDR1 and CDR2 (germline): SNHLY, FYNNEI. The CDR3 DNA reads as TGTGCCAGCAGTGAAGGACAGGGGCCGAATGGCTACACCTTC. It encodes CASSEGQGPNGYTF. The variable domain in full, with the rest retrieved from reference TRBV2 and TRBJ1-2, is EPEVTQTPSHQVTQMGQEVILRCVPISNHLYFYWYRQILGQKVEFLVSFYNNEISEKSEIFDDQFSVERPDGSNFTLKIRSTKLEDSAMYFCASSEGQGPNGYTFGSGTRLTVV.

The gene calls are TRBV14 and TRBJ2-1; 8 nucleotides line up with TRBD2. Germline loops: CDR1 SGHDN, CDR2 FVKESK. Trimming removed 5 bases from V and 7 bases from J; junction bases left unmatched: 10. This CDR3 has 15 amino acids. CDR3 DNA sequence: TGTGCCAGCAGCTCTGTCGGGAGGGCCGGGAATGAGCAGTTCTTC. Translated, it gives CASSSVGRAGNEQFF.

This clone was seen only once. V is TRBV18 and J is TRBJ2-7, with TRBD2 matching over 12 bases. CDR3 size: 16 residues. Unmatched junction bases numbered 6, after V lost 2 bases and J lost 4 bases. Germline V gene data show CDR1 as KGHSH and CDR2 as LQKENI. CDR3 coding DNA: TGTGCCAGCTCACCATCGACTAGCGGGAGAGGGTACGAGCAGTACTTC. The encoded protein is CASSPSTSGRGYEQYF.

The chain employs TRBV27 and TRBJ2-7, with D possibly being TRBD2 (5 bases). In germline, CDR1 is MNHEY, CDR2 SMNVEV (reference sequence). V shed 0 bases and J shed 0 bases, with 9 bases lying between them. The length of the CDR3 is 15 residues. Written as DNA, the CDR3 is TGTGCCAGCAGTTTATCCCTTGGGAGCTCCTACGAGCAGTACTTC. Protein: CASSLSLGSSYEQYF.

This clone has just a few counts. This chain links TRBV7-9 with TRBJ2-7; TRBD1 is a possible D gene (6 bases). V gave up 1 base and J gave up 2 bases, with 9 bases separating them. Germline CDR1 is SEHNR and CDR2 is FQNEAQ (reference sequence). There are 14 residues in the CDR3. CDR3 bases: TGTGCCAGCAGCTTAGATGGGACACCCTACGAGCAGTACTTC. Encoded protein: CASSLDGTPYEQYF. Based on the CDR3 plus reference TRBV7-9 and TRBJ2-7, the full variable domain is DTGVSQNPRHKITKRGQNVTFRCDPISEHNRLYWYRQTLGQGPEFLTYFQNEAQLEKSRLLSDRFSAERPKGSFSTLEIQRTEQGDSAMYLCASSLDGTPYEQYFGPGTRLTVT.

This sequence joins TRBV10-2 and TRBJ2-3; weak D call: TRBD2 (6 bases). Germline-derived CDR1 and CDR2 are WSHSY and SAAADI. Trimming removed 6 bases from V and 2 bases from J, with 9 bases in between. The CDR3 spans 13 residues. The CDR3 reads CASRLALTDTQYF. The CDR3, as DNA: TGCGCCAGCAGACTAGCTCTCACAGATACGCAGTATTTT.

J is TRBJ1-1 and V is TRBV24-1, with D possibly matching TRBD1 (5 bases). Germline lookup yields CDR1 KGHDR and CDR2 SFDVKD. Deletions cut 7 bases from V and 6 bases from J, with 17 bases between. The CDR3 is made up of 14 amino acids. The CDR3 DNA is TGTGCCACCAGGCCTACGGGGGAAAGCGCTGAAGCTTTCTTT. Protein: CATRPTGESAEAFF.

The chain recombines TRBV3-1 (or the pseudogene TRBV3-2) with TRBJ2-5, with D unresolved. V gave up 3 bases and J gave up 2 bases, with 10 bases separating them. Germline assignment: CDR1 LGHDT and CDR2 YNNKEL (reference sequence). This CDR3 has 14 amino acids. CDR3 in DNA: TGTGCCAGCAGCCATACAGTTGATCAAGAGACCCAGTACTTC. This translates into CASSHTVDQETQYF.

The CDR3: CASSLAPQTGGDGYTF. The CDR3 DNA follows: TGTGCCAGCAGCTTAGCGCCACAGACAGGGGGCGATGGCTACACCTTC. The chain has TRBV7-2 and TRBJ1-2, with 10 bases matching TRBD1. Per germline, CDR1 SGHTA and CDR2 FQGNSA. V shed 0 bases and J 6 bases; nucleotides not matched to a gene: 7. The CDR3 is 16 residues long.

V is TRBV14 and J is TRBJ1-2, with D possibly matching TRBD1 (6 bases). Trimming stripped 4 bases from V and 2 bases from J, with 23 bases between. Germline V gene sequence: CDR1 SGHDN, CDR2 FVKESK. This CDR3 has 18 residues. The CDR3 DNA reads as TGTGCCAGCAGCCCCTGGTCCCGGGGGGCCCGTTACAACTATGGCTACACCTTC. Translation: CASSPWSRGARYNYGYTF.

This sequence joins TRBV25-1 and TRBJ2-7; 13 nucleotides line up with TRBD2. The CDR3 has 16 residues. V dropped 7 bases and J dropped 6; count of bases not matched to a gene: 12. Germline loops: CDR1 MGHDK, CDR2 SYGVNS. CDR3 in amino acids: CASTPGGTSGNGEQYF. CDR3 in DNA: TGTGCCAGCACCCCAGGGGGGACTAGCGGGAACGGCGAGCAGTACTTC.

Notes on this clone: The identical CDR3 is also encoded by other nucleotide sequences in the sample. The chain is built from TRBV18 and TRBJ1-1; D gene ambiguous. Between the trimmed V and J ends, which lost 3 bases and 0 bases, there was a span of 5 bases. Per germline, CDR1 KGHSH and CDR2 LQKENI. The CDR3 extends over 13 amino acids. The CDR3 is CASSPEMNTEAFF. The CDR3 DNA follows: TGTGCCAGCTCACCGGAGATGAACACTGAAGCTTTCTTT.

This sequence joins TRBV29-1 and TRBJ2-7, with 8 bases aligning to TRBD1. The V segment lost 7 bases and the J segment 5 bases; nucleotides outside the gene matches: 10. This CDR3 region has 13 residues. Germline-derived CDR1 and CDR2 are SQVTM and ANQGSEA. In DNA, the CDR3 is TGCAGCGCCACCCAGGGGGCAATGGACGAGCAGTACTTC. Translating it yields CSATQGAMDEQYF.

A note on this clone: One end of the junction is discordant with germline, which a read error may explain. The chain recombines TRBV7-7 with TRBJ2-7, with 12 nucleotides matching TRBD2. This CDR3 is 15 amino acids long. The V gene's germline CDR1 is SSHAT and CDR2 FNYEAQ (reference sequence). CDR3 nucleotide sequence: TGTGCTAGCAGCTTCGGACTAGCGGGACCCTACGAGCAGTACTTC. Its translation: CASSFGLAGPYEQYF.